The source of this TCR beta chain is a study of control samples from healthy donors and cancer patients. The CDR3 is 11 amino acids. Germline CDR1 and CDR2: KGHDR and SFDVKD. Trimming shortened V by 5 bases and J by 5 bases, and 6 bases separated the two germline ends. Here immunoSEQ multiplex PCR was the method, and the copy in TCRdb shows in-frame clones only, minus some. The sample lists some 150,000 clones, over 85% seen once, with about 4% in the top ten. This TCR was recovered from a woman in her fifties or sixties in good health. The chain combines TRBV24-1 with TRBJ2-7, with D hard to call. Material for sequencing was blood. The CDR3 spells CATSAGNEQYF. The CDR3 bases are TGTGCCACCAGTGCAGGTAACGAGCAGTACTTC.